Listed below are T cell receptor beta chains from one sample, sequenced in a study of Graves' ophthalmopathy and Graves' hyperthyroidism. In TCRdb, the multiplex PCR reads were re-called with MiXCR into one record per CDR3 protein. The sample consists of hundreds of thousands of distinct CDR3 sequences, around 21% of them appearing once. The sequenced sample consisted of peripheral blood. Receptors originate from a young woman with stable Graves' hyperthyroidism. CDR3s include the opening cysteine and the closing phenylalanine or tryptophan. D genes are given only for firm matches. Size is stated for part of the rows, as once, few or many counts, or as a class when the clone is expanded.

CDR3 length: 14; J gene: TRBJ1-1; clone size: many; V gene: TRBV5-1; D gene: -; CDR3 protein: CASSPEQGTTEAFF; CDR3 DNA: TGCGCCAGCAGCCCGGAACAAGGGACCACTGAAGCTTTCTTT
CDR3 length: 15; J gene: TRBJ2-7; clone size: many; V gene: TRBV19; D gene: TRBD1; CDR3 protein: CASSIGQGAIYEQYF; CDR3 DNA: TGTGCCAGTAGTATAGGACAGGGGGCTATTTACGAGCAGTACTTC
CDR3 length: 13; J gene: TRBJ1-2; clone size: many; V gene: TRBV12-3/TRBV12-4; D gene: -; CDR3 protein: CASSFEGNYGYTF; CDR3 DNA: TGTGCCAGCAGTTTTGAGGGTAACTATGGCTACACCTTC
CDR3 length: 12; J gene: TRBJ2-5; clone size: once; V gene: TRBV29-1; D gene: TRBD2; CDR3 protein: CSGSGVEETQYF; CDR3 DNA: TGCAGCGGTAGCGGGGTTGAAGAGACCCAGTACTTC
CDR3 length: 19; J gene: TRBJ2-6; clone size: -; V gene: TRBV28; D gene: TRBD1; CDR3 protein: CASSTPDRGLFSGANVLTF; CDR3 DNA: TGTGCCAGCAGTACCCCGGACAGGGGGCTTTTCTCTGGGGCCAACGTCCTGACTTTC
CDR3 length: 13; J gene: TRBJ1-5; clone size: once; V gene: TRBV12-3/TRBV12-4; D gene: -; CDR3 protein: CASSLTSGNPQHF; CDR3 DNA: TGTGCCAGCAGTTTAACTTCAGGTAATCCCCAGCATTTT
CDR3 length: 15; J gene: TRBJ1-5; clone size: -; V gene: TRBV6-5; D gene: -; CDR3 protein: CASSYSTGGNQPQHF; CDR3 DNA: TGTGCCAGCAGTTACTCGACAGGCGGCAATCAGCCCCAGCATTTT
CDR3 length: 14; J gene: TRBJ2-7; clone size: -; V gene: TRBV6-2/TRBV6-3; D gene: -; CDR3 protein: CASSYTRGPYEQYF; CDR3 DNA: TGTGCCAGCAGTTACACCAGGGGTCCCTACGAGCAGTACTTC
CDR3 length: 14; J gene: TRBJ2-7; clone size: many; V gene: TRBV6-2/TRBV6-3; D gene: TRBD2; CDR3 protein: CASSYIAGGSEQYF; CDR3 DNA: TGTGCCAGCAGTTACATAGCGGGAGGATCCGAGCAGTACTTC
CDR3 length: 16; J gene: TRBJ1-6; clone size: -; V gene: TRBV5-1; D gene: -; CDR3 protein: CASSPSRQAYNSPLHF; CDR3 DNA: TGCGCCAGCAGCCCCTCTCGACAAGCCTATAATTCACCCCTCCACTTT
CDR3 length: 14; J gene: TRBJ1-1; clone size: many; V gene: TRBV20-1; D gene: TRBD1; CDR3 protein: CSAFTGTGSTEAFF; CDR3 DNA: TGCAGTGCTTTCACCGGGACAGGGAGCACTGAAGCTTTCTTT
CDR3 length: 13; J gene: TRBJ2-7; clone size: few; V gene: TRBV19; D gene: TRBD1; CDR3 protein: CASSIAGGYEQYF; CDR3 DNA: TGTGCCAGTAGTATAGCAGGGGGATACGAGCAGTACTTC
CDR3 length: 16; J gene: TRBJ1-5; clone size: many; V gene: TRBV2; D gene: -; CDR3 protein: CASSRGTHYSNQPQHF; CDR3 DNA: TGTGCCAGCAGTCGTGGGACACATTATAGCAATCAGCCCCAGCATTTT
CDR3 length: 12; J gene: TRBJ1-6; clone size: many; V gene: TRBV7-2; D gene: -; CDR3 protein: CASSPRASPLHF; CDR3 DNA: TGTGCCAGCAGCCCAAGGGCTTCACCCCTCCACTTT
CDR3 length: 14; J gene: TRBJ2-7; clone size: many; V gene: TRBV6-5; D gene: -; CDR3 protein: CASSYTDRPGEQYF; CDR3 DNA: TGTGCCAGCAGTTACACAGACAGGCCGGGCGAGCAGTACTTC
CDR3 length: 15; J gene: TRBJ2-6; clone size: many; V gene: TRBV10-3; D gene: TRBD1; CDR3 protein: CAISDRGTGANVLTF; CDR3 DNA: TGTGCCATCAGTGACAGGGGGACTGGGGCCAACGTCCTGACTTTC
CDR3 length: 13; J gene: TRBJ2-7; clone size: many; V gene: TRBV10-3; D gene: TRBD2; CDR3 protein: CAISRDYRYEQYF; CDR3 DNA: TGTGCCATCAGCCGGGACTACAGATACGAGCAGTACTTC
CDR3 length: 18; J gene: TRBJ1-6; clone size: few; V gene: TRBV6-1; D gene: -; CDR3 protein: CASSSHIGGSSYNSPLHF; CDR3 DNA: TGTGCCAGCAGTAGTCACATCGGGGGGAGCTCCTATAATTCACCCCTCCACTTT
CDR3 length: 16; J gene: TRBJ2-2; clone size: few; V gene: TRBV24-1; D gene: TRBD2; CDR3 protein: CATSPPGGADTGELFF; CDR3 DNA: TGTGCCACCAGCCCCCCGGGGGGAGCGGACACCGGGGAGCTGTTTTTT
CDR3 length: 16; J gene: TRBJ2-7; clone size: -; V gene: TRBV5-1; D gene: TRBD1; CDR3 protein: CASSSVPGTGVDEQYF; CDR3 DNA: TGCGCCAGCAGCTCTGTGCCAGGGACAGGGGTTGACGAGCAGTACTTC
CDR3 length: 13; J gene: TRBJ2-5; clone size: many; V gene: TRBV28; D gene: -; CDR3 protein: CASRKGGKETQYF; CDR3 DNA: TGTGCCAGCAGGAAGGGGGGTAAAGAGACCCAGTACTTC
CDR3 length: 15; J gene: TRBJ1-2; clone size: many; V gene: TRBV6-5; D gene: -; CDR3 protein: CASSSPGTRAYGYTF; CDR3 DNA: TGTGCCAGCAGTTCCCCAGGGACAAGGGCGTATGGCTACACCTTC
CDR3 length: 14; J gene: TRBJ2-7; clone size: many; V gene: TRBV5-1; D gene: TRBD1; CDR3 protein: CASSLTTGVDEQYF; CDR3 DNA: TGCGCCAGCAGCTTGACGACAGGGGTGGACGAGCAGTACTTC
CDR3 length: 15; J gene: TRBJ2-7; clone size: -; V gene: TRBV4-1; D gene: -; CDR3 protein: CASSQFLLGSYEQYF; CDR3 DNA: TGCGCCAGCAGCCAATTTCTGCTCGGGAGTTACGAGCAGTACTTC
CDR3 length: 15; J gene: TRBJ2-2; clone size: many; V gene: TRBV28; D gene: -; CDR3 protein: CASSPPGVGTGELFF; CDR3 DNA: TGTGCCAGCAGCCCCCCCGGGGTGGGGACCGGGGAGCTGTTTTTT
CDR3 length: 12; J gene: TRBJ1-1; clone size: many; V gene: TRBV20-1; D gene: -; CDR3 protein: CSARAGNTEAFF; CDR3 DNA: TGCAGTGCTAGAGCAGGGAACACTGAAGCTTTCTTT
CDR3 length: 12; J gene: TRBJ2-7; clone size: many; V gene: TRBV19; D gene: -; CDR3 protein: CATGGQLNEQYF; CDR3 DNA: TGTGCCACGGGGGGACAGCTCAACGAGCAGTACTTC
CDR3 length: 14; J gene: TRBJ2-7; clone size: many; V gene: TRBV12-3/TRBV12-4; D gene: -; CDR3 protein: CASTRGQVFHEQYF; CDR3 DNA: TGTGCCAGCACCCGGGGGCAGGTCTTCCACGAGCAGTACTTC
CDR3 length: 15; J gene: TRBJ2-4; clone size: many; V gene: TRBV28; D gene: -; CDR3 protein: CASSQTPRQENIQYF; CDR3 DNA: TGTGCCAGCAGCCAGACCCCACGTCAGGAAAACATTCAGTACTTC
CDR3 length: 15; J gene: TRBJ2-5; clone size: -; V gene: TRBV7-8; D gene: TRBD2; CDR3 protein: CASSSYSGGEETQYF; CDR3 DNA: TGTGCCAGCAGCTCTTATAGCGGGGGGGAAGAGACCCAGTACTTC
CDR3 length: 13; J gene: TRBJ2-7; clone size: many; V gene: TRBV20-1; D gene: -; CDR3 protein: CSALRDPLYEQYF; CDR3 DNA: TGCAGTGCTCTCCGGGACCCCCTCTACGAGCAGTACTTC
CDR3 length: 17; J gene: TRBJ2-7; clone size: -; V gene: TRBV6-2/TRBV6-3; D gene: TRBD2; CDR3 protein: CASSYKREGRDPHEQYF; CDR3 DNA: TGTGCCAGCAGTTACAAGCGGGAGGGCCGGGATCCCCACGAGCAGTACTTC
CDR3 length: 17; J gene: TRBJ1-5; clone size: many; V gene: TRBV29-1; D gene: -; CDR3 protein: CSAVALPGARVNQPQHF; CDR3 DNA: TGCAGCGCTGTGGCCCTTCCAGGGGCCAGAGTAAATCAGCCCCAGCATTTT
CDR3 length: 14; J gene: TRBJ1-5; clone size: many; V gene: TRBV20-1; D gene: TRBD1; CDR3 protein: CSARGGQSNQPQHF; CDR3 DNA: TGCAGTGCTAGAGGGGGACAGAGCAATCAGCCCCAGCATTTT
CDR3 length: 12; J gene: TRBJ1-1; clone size: many; V gene: TRBV12-3/TRBV12-4; D gene: TRBD1; CDR3 protein: CASSTGGTEAFF; CDR3 DNA: TGTGCCAGCAGTACAGGGGGCACTGAAGCTTTCTTT
CDR3 length: 14; J gene: TRBJ1-1; clone size: -; V gene: TRBV6-2/TRBV6-3; D gene: TRBD1; CDR3 protein: CASKTGGLRTEAFF; CDR3 DNA: TGTGCCAGCAAGACAGGGGGTCTAAGGACTGAAGCTTTCTTT
CDR3 length: 13; J gene: TRBJ1-2; clone size: many; V gene: TRBV29-1; D gene: -; CDR3 protein: CSVRGGGPYGYTF; CDR3 DNA: TGCAGCGTTCGGGGCGGGGGACCGTATGGCTACACCTTC
CDR3 length: 14; J gene: TRBJ1-2; clone size: many; V gene: TRBV5-1; D gene: TRBD1; CDR3 protein: CASSSGQGAFGYTF; CDR3 DNA: TGCGCCAGCAGCTCGGGACAGGGGGCGTTTGGCTACACCTTC
CDR3 length: 16; J gene: TRBJ2-7; clone size: many; V gene: TRBV13; D gene: TRBD1; CDR3 protein: CASSNIGDRGSYEQYF; CDR3 DNA: TGTGCCAGCAGCAACATTGGGGACAGGGGGAGCTACGAGCAGTACTTC
CDR3 length: 12; J gene: TRBJ1-1; clone size: few; V gene: TRBV6-1; D gene: -; CDR3 protein: CASSIQGLGAFF; CDR3 DNA: TGTGCCAGCAGTATTCAGGGGCTTGGGGCTTTCTTT
CDR3 length: 13; J gene: TRBJ2-5; clone size: many; V gene: TRBV10-2; D gene: -; CDR3 protein: CASSETARETQYF; CDR3 DNA: TGCGCCAGCAGTGAGACAGCGAGGGAGACCCAGTACTTC
CDR3 length: 14; J gene: TRBJ1-6; clone size: many; V gene: TRBV6-5; D gene: -; CDR3 protein: CASSVRAGNSPLHF; CDR3 DNA: TGTGCCAGCAGCGTCAGGGCTGGTAATTCACCCCTCCACTTT
CDR3 length: 14; J gene: TRBJ2-4; clone size: many; V gene: TRBV7-2; D gene: -; CDR3 protein: CASSHGTAQNIQYF; CDR3 DNA: TGTGCCAGCAGCCACGGGACGGCCCAAAACATTCAGTACTTC
CDR3 length: 14; J gene: TRBJ2-7; clone size: many; V gene: TRBV12-3/TRBV12-4; D gene: TRBD1; CDR3 protein: CASSPGQGLDEQYF; CDR3 DNA: TGTGCCAGCAGTCCCGGACAGGGGTTAGACGAGCAGTACTTC
CDR3 length: 17; J gene: TRBJ2-7; clone size: many; V gene: TRBV11-2; D gene: -; CDR3 protein: CASRQKDNGTYSYEQYF; CDR3 DNA: TGTGCCAGCAGACAAAAGGACAACGGGACATACTCCTACGAGCAGTACTTC
CDR3 length: 15; J gene: TRBJ2-4; clone size: -; V gene: TRBV20-1; D gene: TRBD2; CDR3 protein: CSARPGLAGKGIQYF; CDR3 DNA: TGCAGTGCTAGACCGGGACTAGCGGGAAAAGGCATTCAGTACTTC
CDR3 length: 14; J gene: TRBJ1-1; clone size: many; V gene: TRBV12-5; D gene: -; CDR3 protein: CASASQGGSTEAFF; CDR3 DNA: TGTGCTAGTGCCTCCCAAGGGGGGAGCACTGAAGCTTTCTTT